The 18 T cell receptor beta chains below were found in one sample sequenced in a study of shared clonotypes between healthy human individuals. The table came from immunoSEQ multiplex PCR; TCRdb's copy has only in-frame clones and leaves some out. The sample yields 900,000 to 1,200,000 clones, around 78% seen once. The sequencing input was memory CD4+ T cells from PBMCs. The subset: CD45RA-negative fraction. All receptors derive from a man younger than 30 in good health. Some clones in this sample may be carry-over from other donors' samples.

The V and J genes are TRBV7-9 and TRBJ2-7; D possibly corresponds to TRBD2 (5 bases). Germline values: CDR1 SEHNR, CDR2 FQNEAQ (reference sequence). Trimming stripped 5 bases from V and 5 bases from J, with 10 bases between. This CDR3 region has 12 residues. In nucleotides, the CDR3 is TGTGCCAGCAGCCCATACGGGGACGAGCAGTACTTC. It yields the protein CASSPYGDEQYF.

The chain has TRBV28 and TRBJ1-2; D unclear. V shed 3 bases and J shed 3 bases, with 14 bases lying between them. CDR3 length: 15 residues. Germline CDR1 and CDR2: MDHEN and SYDVKM. The CDR3 reads CASSFGSERDYGYTF. As DNA, the CDR3 is TGTGCCAGCAGTTTCGGGAGCGAGAGGGACTATGGCTACACCTTC.

In the case of this clone: A far larger clone is just one base off, so this is likely a read error. The chain couples TRBV6-1 to TRBJ2-5; D is uncertain. The germline V gene has CDR1 MNHNS and CDR2 SASEGT. CDR3 size: 13 residues. The germline V and J ends were trimmed by 6 bases and 0 bases, with 8 bases remaining between them. The CDR3 loop reads CASSRRDQETQYF. In DNA form, the CDR3 reads TGTGCCAGCAGCCGACGGGACCAAGAGACCCAGTACTTC.

The chain carries TRBV30 and TRBJ2-5; possibly TRBD1 for D (6 bases). The germline V gene encodes CDR1 GTSNPN and CDR2 SVGIG (reference sequence). The CDR3 runs to 12 residues. The V end lost 4 bases, the J end lost 5 bases, and 11 bases lay between the germline ends. The DNA for the CDR3 is TGTGCCTGGAACCCTAGGGGGGAGACCCAGTACTTC. Its protein product is CAWNPRGETQYF.

This chain connects TRBV5-1 to TRBJ2-3; 7 bases are a match to TRBD1. This CDR3 contains 15 residues. J gave up 4 bases and V 3 bases, and 8 bases lay outside the gene matches. Germline assignment: CDR1 SGHRS and CDR2 YFSETQ. CDR3 loop: CASSSQQGTSDTQYF. CDR3 nucleotides: TGCGCCAGCAGCTCCCAACAGGGGACCTCAGATACGCAGTATTTT.

This clone was counted only a few times. The CDR3 region is CASSFTEKGQPQHF. The CDR3 DNA is TGTGCCAGCAGCTTCACAGAGAAGGGTCAGCCCCAGCATTTT. The V and J genes are TRBV11-3 and TRBJ1-5; the D is unclear. Germline assignment: CDR1 SGHNT and CDR2 YENEEA. The CDR3 is made up of 14 amino acids. Trimming left V 3 bases short and J 6 bases short, with 12 bases between.

Regarding this clone: This sample also contains other DNA sequences that code for the same CDR3. This chain connects TRBV9 to TRBJ1-1; no firm D call. This CDR3 has 14 amino acids. Looked up from germline, CDR1 is SGDLS and CDR2 is YYNGEE. V lost 0 bases and J 1 base, leaving 7 bases between the germline ends. This CDR3 reads CASSVVSGNTEAFF. DNA for the CDR3: TGTGCCAGCAGCGTAGTTTCGGGGAACACTGAAGCTTTCTTT.

The chain combines TRBV4-1 with TRBJ1-1; 7 positions agree with TRBD1. Germline V CDR1 and CDR2: MGHRA, YSYEKL. After removal of 1 base from V and 0 bases from J, the junction contained 14 bases not matched to a gene. The CDR3 loop spans 19 amino acids. The CDR3 loop is CASSQGIRAGGSMNTEAFF. CDR3 nucleotide sequence: TGCGCCAGCAGCCAAGGAATAAGGGCAGGGGGTTCAATGAACACTGAAGCTTTCTTT.

The rearrangement joins TRBV29-1 to TRBJ2-5; 9 positions match TRBD1. CDR1 and CDR2 from the germline V gene are SQVTM and ANQGSEA. J gave up 5 bases and V 5 bases, and 3 bases lay outside the gene matches. There are 12 residues in the CDR3. The DNA for the CDR3 is TGCAGCGTTACAGGGGGCGGGGAGACCCAGTACTTC. Protein sequence: CSVTGGGETQYF.

This clone was counted at least ten times. The V gene is TRBV7-8, the J gene TRBJ1-2, with D possibly TRBD1 on 5 matching bases. The CDR3 consists of 14 residues. Germline V CDR1 and CDR2: SGHVS, FQNEAQ. The V and J ends lost 5 bases and 2 bases respectively, with 12 bases between them. The CDR3 here is CASSGRDPNYGYTF. DNA of the CDR3: TGTGCCAGCAGCGGCCGGGACCCCAACTATGGCTACACCTTC.

The table lists this clone with many counts. The chain uses TRBV7-2 and TRBJ2-6; tentatively, D is TRBD1 or TRBD2 (5 bases each). From germline, CDR1 is SGHTA and CDR2 FQGNSA. V lost 5 bases and J 0 bases, leaving 14 bases between the germline ends. CDR3 size: 17 residues. The CDR3 here is CASSQPGRLSGANVLTF. The CDR3 coding sequence is TGTGCCAGCAGCCAACCGGGACGTCTCTCTGGGGCCAACGTCCTGACTTTC.

The rearrangement uses TRBV5-1 and TRBJ2-3; TRBD2 aligns across 9 bases. The length of the CDR3 is 15 residues. V was clipped by 2 bases and J by 4 bases; unmatched bases: 5. Germline-derived CDR1 and CDR2 are SGHRS and YFSETQ. CDR3 region: CASSLAGGSADTQYF. CDR3 nucleotides: TGCGCCAGCAGCTTAGCGGGAGGTTCGGCAGATACGCAGTATTTT.

The table lists this clone with many counts. The identical CDR3 is also encoded by other nucleotide sequences in the sample. This chain links TRBV7-2 with TRBJ2-3, with unresolved D. Germline assignment: CDR1 SGHTA and CDR2 FQGNSA. This CDR3 region has 11 residues. V gave up 4 bases and J gave up 2 bases, with 1 base separating them. CDR3 in DNA: TGTGCCAGCAGCTCCACAGATACGCAGTATTTT. Translating it yields CASSSTDTQYF.

A note on this clone: Other nucleotide sequences from this sample produce the same CDR3. V usage is TRBV2 and J usage is TRBJ2-7; possible D gene TRBD1, 5 bases. This CDR3 has 14 residues. The V and J ends lost 3 bases and 0 bases respectively, with 9 bases between them. Germline CDR1 SNHLY, CDR2 FYNNEI. The CDR3 nucleotides read TGTGCCAGCAGTGACCAGGGTAGCTCCTACGAGCAGTACTTC. As protein: CASSDQGSSYEQYF.

The sample holds one count of this clone. V and J are TRBV11-3 and TRBJ2-2; D unresolved. V lost 5 bases to trimming and J lost 6 bases, with 7 bases between them. The CDR3 covers 12 residues. The germline gives CDR1 SGHNT, CDR2 YENEEA. The CDR3 here is CASSLNAGELFF. As DNA, the CDR3 is TGTGCCAGCAGCCTCAACGCCGGGGAGCTGTTTTTT.

The chain is built from TRBV2 and TRBJ2-1, with 10 bases matching TRBD1. Unmatched junction bases numbered 3, after V lost 5 bases and J lost 5 bases. CDR1 and CDR2 (germline): SNHLY, FYNNEI. CDR3 length: 14 amino acids. CDR3 coding DNA: TGTGCCAGCAGTAGGGACAGGGGAAACAATGAGCAGTTCTTC. Amino acid sequence: CASSRDRGNNEQFF.

This chain uses TRBV7-6 with TRBJ1-1; D unresolved. Per germline, CDR1 SGHVS and CDR2 FNYEAQ. The CDR3 has 15 residues. V gave up 0 bases and J gave up 1 base, with 9 bases separating them. CDR3 DNA: TGTGCCAGCAGCTTAGCGATGGGCAGGAACACTGAAGCTTTCTTT. It translates to CASSLAMGRNTEAFF.

V is TRBV5-4 and J is TRBJ2-5; TRBD1 aligns across 7 bases. V trimming: 4 bases; J trimming: 4 bases; junction bases outside the gene matches: 10. Germline lookup yields CDR1 SGHNT and CDR2 YYREEE (reference sequence). The CDR3 is made up of 15 amino acids. As DNA, the CDR3 is TGTGCCAGCAGCAACCGACAGGGAAGGGGAGAGACCCAGTACTTC. Translated, it gives CASSNRQGRGETQYF.